This record covers a single T cell receptor (beta chain). This entry is derived from a study of control samples from healthy donors and cancer patients. The V end lost 1 base, the J end lost 5 bases, and 11 bases lay between the germline ends. Germline assignment: CDR1 MNHEY and CDR2 SMNVEV (reference sequence). CDR3 length equals 15 residues. The assay was immunoSEQ multiplex PCR, and TCRdb's table has in-frame clones only and misses some. Seen here are roughly 160,000 clones, about 90% observed once, and the top ten hold roughly 5.3%. The chain carries TRBV27 and TRBJ2-2; weak D call: TRBD2 (5 bases). The sequence derives from a woman between 25 and 40 years old in good health. Sequences were obtained from blood. The DNA for the CDR3 is TGTGCCAGCAGTTTATTTACGGGAACGACCGGGGAGCTGTTTTTT. Amino acids: CASSLFTGTTGELFF.